The rows below give T cell receptor beta chains drawn from one sample of a study of monozygotic twins with inflammatory bowel disease. Reanalyzing the 5' RACE reads, TCRdb keeps one entry per CDR3 protein, without DNA. The sample table includes 440,000 or so distinct CDR3 sequences. Material: blood. These TCRs come from a human donor with ulcerative colitis or Crohn's disease, or a healthy co-twin of an affected twin (not recorded which). CDR3s include the opening cysteine and the closing phenylalanine or tryptophan. The order of the fields is CDR3 protein, J gene, V gene.

CASEVQGGPFPYF | TRBJ2-3 | TRBV12-3/TRBV12-4
CASSPGTGDIQYF | TRBJ2-4 | TRBV4-3
CASSSSDAEGYTF | TRBJ1-2 | TRBV7-9
CASSLALSRDEQYF | TRBJ2-7 | TRBV5-1
CASSLGVSGHTIYF | TRBJ1-3 | TRBV5-1
CASTSGGAHTGELFF | TRBJ2-2 | TRBV6-1
CAWMGDEGSYEQYF | TRBJ2-7 | TRBV30
CSATGTESETQYF | TRBJ2-5 | TRBV20-1
CATSDPAREGQHF | TRBJ2-7 | TRBV24-1
CASSQGPMETQYF | TRBJ2-5 | TRBV3-1
CASSTGQGFNSPLHF | TRBJ1-6 | TRBV7-2